This T cell receptor (beta chain) was sequenced in a study of CD8+ T cells in alopecia areata. General study findings and limits: Among the top 100, expanded CD8+ clones, as well as scalp clonality, were significantly decreased by tofacitinib.

Turning to this clone: Its antigen remains unknown.

RNA, once extracted, was reverse transcribed into cDNA for use as the sequencing template. Here immunoSEQ multiplex PCR was the method, and the copy in TCRdb shows in-frame clones only, minus some. The sample records about 200,000 clones, under 60% being singletons. Sample treatment: oral pan-JAK inhibitor, 5-10 mg twice daily. Losses at the gene ends were 5 bases for V and 7 bases for J; bases not matched to a gene: 4. CDR1 is MNHEY, CDR2 SVGAGI, per germline. The CDR3 is 14 residues long. J is TRBJ1-6 and V is TRBV6-5, with 8 nucleotides matching TRBD1. The sample here was CD4+ T cells sorted from blood, taken at week 4, from a patient treated with tofacitinib. The receptor comes from a human donor with alopecia areata. CDR3 sequence reads: CASSDDRGNSPLHF. CDR3 bases: TGTGCCAGCAGTGACGACAGGGGAAATTCACCCCTCCACTTT.